Sequencing of this T cell receptor (beta chain) was carried out in a study of radiotherapy plus CTLA-4 blockade in lung cancer (dated by TCRdb to 2016 to 2018). Broadly, across the study: Objective responses occurred in approximately 17% of enrolled patients, and 25% to 40% achieved disease control. Broad study findings and their caveats: TCR clones derived from tumors expanded in peripheral blood after treatment with radiotherapy and ipilimumab. The strongest predictors of response were reported to be early dynamic shifts in blood T cell clones along with a rise in serum interferon-beta following radiation.

A remark on this clone: Its target antigen remains unknown. No per-base quality is available; no much larger clone lies one base away.

The study evaluated CTLA-4 blockade (ipilimumab) given together with focal radiation therapy in patients who had chemo-refractory metastatic non-small-cell lung cancer. Reading from cysteine to phenylalanine, the CDR3 counts 13 amino acids. CDR3 DNA is the only sequence kept; it has 39 bases, read in frame from the first base. Trimming at the junction amounts to 5 bases on V and 2 bases on J, and the germline ends lie 10 bases apart. Based on the germline V gene (reference sequence), the CDR1 and CDR2 sequences are LNHDA and SQIVND. Library method: the immunoSEQ multiplex PCR assay. TCRdb retrieved this table from immuneACCESS and kept in-frame rearrangements only. Not all clones are present; in checked studies, unresolved V genes account for under half, and no reason is known for the remainder. The sample table shows more than 90,000 clones, and 75% to 80% are seen once. Approximately 4.7% of the sample is taken by the ten largest.

The chain links TRBV19 with TRBJ2-7, with no confidently assigned D gene. This receptor was obtained from a human donor with non-small cell lung cancer who had a partial response to radiotherapy plus ipilimumab. Sequencing was performed on peripheral blood, taken from a patient treated with radiotherapy plus ipilimumab. CDR3 loop: CASSESAAYEQYF. The nucleotides are TGTGCCAGTAGTGAATCCGCAGCCTACGAGCAGTACTTC.